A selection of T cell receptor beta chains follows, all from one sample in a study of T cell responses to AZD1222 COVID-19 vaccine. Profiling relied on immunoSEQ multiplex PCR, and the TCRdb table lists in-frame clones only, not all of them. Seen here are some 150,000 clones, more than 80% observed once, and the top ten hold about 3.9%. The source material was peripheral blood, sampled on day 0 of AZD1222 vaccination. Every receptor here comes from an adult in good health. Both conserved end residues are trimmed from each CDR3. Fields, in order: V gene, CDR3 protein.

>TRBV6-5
ASISGEMKQF
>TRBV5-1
ASSLVSGGNTGELF
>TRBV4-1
ASSQEMGTADQETQY
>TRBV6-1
ASSEALRTVARGKTDTQY
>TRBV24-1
ATSDTRTFTDTQY
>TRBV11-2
ASSPVTRSGNTIY
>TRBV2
ASRAGFDTEAF
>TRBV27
ASRASSYNSPLH
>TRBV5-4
ASSLGAGNYEQY
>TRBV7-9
ASSRPPDSNSPLH
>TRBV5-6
ASSLRRMYSNQPQH
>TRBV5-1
ASSLEHRNTEAF
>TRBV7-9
ASSFPPETEAF
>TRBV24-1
ATSDTGEAKNIQY
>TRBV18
ASSPTGTSGSRSLNEQF
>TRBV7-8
ASSPQGLFDTGELF
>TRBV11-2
ASSPRQDPLADTQY
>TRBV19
ASSMGMGGRWYTGELF
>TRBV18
ASLPGPSYEQY
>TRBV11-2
ASSSGRLLGNEQF
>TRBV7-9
ASTPSRGGRATDTQY
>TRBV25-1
ASSELGTYPGGYT
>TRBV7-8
ASSLEGNTIY
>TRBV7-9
ASRRTGGSTEAF
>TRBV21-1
ASSTIISTGADYGYT
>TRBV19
ASSSRTGETGGNTIY
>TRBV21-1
ASSRGENSPLH
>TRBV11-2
ASSLGDLGQGLNEKLF
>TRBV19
ASSIGAGATPEAF
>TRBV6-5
ASSYSRGPNEKLF
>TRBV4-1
ASSQEAETLNYGYT
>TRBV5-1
ASSYVQGEQY
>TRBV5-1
ASSLGAGTYQPQH
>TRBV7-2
ASSPAMGRIGNTEAF
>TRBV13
ASSLVSRNTQY
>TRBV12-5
ASGLWWTSGSGGGQF
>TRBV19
ASSSLQGVNTEAF
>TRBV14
ASSQVNGAGGRSGTGELF
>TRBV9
ASSAPEGLYTEAF
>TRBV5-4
ASSYNRLAGEYEQY
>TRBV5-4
ASSLRTTQETQY
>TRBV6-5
ASSYSGGNTDTQY
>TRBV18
ASSPGLGDPQH
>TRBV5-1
ASSLPTGENTEAF
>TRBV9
ASSPELGEKLF
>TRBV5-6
ASSPGLAGGADTQY
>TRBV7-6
ASSSSGALAVSDTQY
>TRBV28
ASSPSGSSHEQY
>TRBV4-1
ASSQVGLPGNTIY
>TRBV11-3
ASSSRTDTQY
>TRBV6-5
ASSYYGGDGYT
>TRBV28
ASRASGRPNEKLF
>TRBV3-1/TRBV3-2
ASSHRQSVNYGYT